This T cell receptor (beta chain) originates from a study of cytomegalovirus exposure and HLA in healthy donors. The study's findings and limits: The dataset shows that most TCR sequences were rare, while some public TCRs occurred in many donors.

This clone was observed once. The antigen is unknown. A multiplex PCR was run with 60 Vbeta primers and 13 Jbeta primers. Only in-frame clones appear in the TCRdb table, and some are missing; sequencing was by immunoSEQ multiplex PCR. The sample records 100,000 to 150,000 clones, around 80% being singletons. Sequenced sample: PBMCs. The receptor was derived from a woman in her thirties in good health and CMV-seronegative.

As DNA, the CDR3 is TGTGCCAGCAGCCATATGCGGGGCGCGAGCTCCTACGAGCAGTACTTC. It is translated as CASSHMRGASSYEQYF. V and J are TRBV14 and TRBJ2-7; possible D gene TRBD2, 6 bases. V was clipped by 3 bases and J by 0 bases, with 15 bases between them. CDR3 length: 16 amino acids. Germline CDR1 is SGHDN and CDR2 is FVKESK.